This T cell receptor (beta chain) originates from a study of post-analysis software for immune sequencing data (dated by TCRdb to about 2015). Some background on the complete study: The recorded disease courses included relapsing-remitting, secondary progressive and progressive-relapsing multiple sclerosis, and some patients had no subtype annotation. The patient repertoires were set against roughly eleven previously published healthy control repertoires from donors whose ages ranged from roughly 6 to 27 years. A subset of samples was prepared in parallel using single-end sample barcoding, then pooled and co-amplified after Illumina adapter ligation. Overall results and qualifications from the work: Multiple sclerosis patients had significantly lower normalized Chao1 diversity than controls, a result that suggests substantial peripheral T-cell clonal expansion. When samples were clustered directly using the F measure, samples prepared in the same batch co-clustered strongly, which prompted a batch-effect correction. The multiple sclerosis patient group was slightly younger than the control group. Significantly higher frequencies in patients than in controls were found for five or six TRBV segments, including TRBV5-6, TRBV5-1 and TRBV20-1.

The library was made by PCR. TCRdb lists the instrument as Illumina HiSeq 2500. To reduce PCR and sequencing biases, unique molecular identifiers were built into the TCR beta cDNA libraries. Per 1 to 10 million input T cells, 500,000 or so cDNA molecules were obtained, such that each molecule approximated one T cell. The patient libraries were prepared and sequenced using the same protocol as the earlier healthy control dataset. Samples belonging to the same batch were prepared together, multiplexed and sequenced on a shared HiSeq lane. Per the authors' processing: Raw barcoded reads were processed with MIGEC, and single-read molecular identifier groups were discarded before consensus assembly and CDR3 extraction. VDJtools was used for post-analysis of the clonotype tables, and diversity was normalized by down-sampling every dataset to the size of the smallest sample. In repertoire overlap clustering, CDR3 amino acid sequences, but not nucleotide sequences, were matched to correct batch-related cross-sample contamination. TCRdb took the public reads, trimmed them with fastp at Q25, ran MiXCR for clone calling and kept in-frame beta chains. Each record represents a unique CDR3 protein, reported with the most common genes and DNA among its rows. TCRdb assigned the V and J calls; the authors' analysis was not used. This sample is represented by 800,000 to 950,000 distinct CDR3 sequences; roughly 50% of them were singletons. About 4.5% of the sample goes to the ten largest clones.

To note about this clonotype: The target of this receptor is not known. One base away there is no much larger clone; base qualities are not given.

The CDR3 measures 15 amino acids from cysteine to phenylalanine. The only DNA kept is the CDR3, 45 bases in frame from the first base. To demonstrate the VDJtools post-analysis software, the study profiled TCR beta repertoires from the peripheral blood of 13 young patients with multiple sclerosis. Multiple sclerosis patients were children and adolescents aged about 6 to 15 years. The receptor was derived from a girl between 5 and 17 years old with multiple sclerosis. The chain is encoded by TRBV12-3 or TRBV12-4 joined to TRBJ2-3; TRBD1 aligns with 7 central bases. The J call is uncertain, as TRBJ1-5 better fits the DNA end. Material for sequencing was blood. The CDR3 corresponds to CASVAGGIGNQPQHF. The nucleotides are TGTGCCAGCGTCGCAGGGGGGATCGGCAATCAGCCCCAGCATTTT.